Presented here are 22 T cell receptor beta chains from one specimen sequenced in a study of T cell responses to AZD1222 COVID-19 vaccine. Some clones are missing from TCRdb's copy, which holds only in-frame ones; the method was immunoSEQ multiplex PCR. The repertoire holds approximately 150,000 clones, less than 95% seen once, with 1.1% to 1.5% in the top ten. The sequencing used peripheral blood, collected on day 0 of AZD1222 vaccination. These receptors all stem from an adult in good health.

The chain uses TRBV30 and TRBJ1-1; D unresolved. The V gene's germline CDR1 is GTSNPN and CDR2 SVGIG (reference sequence). V lost 2 bases to trimming and J lost 8 bases, with 9 bases between them. The CDR3 has 11 amino acids. CDR3 loop: CAWSPAEEAFF. The CDR3 DNA follows: TGTGCCTGGAGTCCGGCAGAAGAAGCTTTCTTT.

The V gene is TRBV29-1, the J gene TRBJ2-1, with D possibly TRBD1 on 6 matching bases. The CDR3 length is 17 residues. CDR1 and CDR2 from the germline V gene are SQVTM and ANQGSEA. With 1 base removed from V and 9 bases from J, the gap between germline ends came to 25 bases. The chain's CDR3 is CSVEVGKRDTAYGEQFF. The CDR3 DNA is TGCAGCGTTGAAGTGGGTAAGAGGGACACAGCCTACGGTGAGCAGTTCTTC.

The V call is TRBV5-4, the J call TRBJ2-7; possibly TRBD1 for D (6 bases). CDR1 SGHNT and CDR2 YYREEE come from the germline V gene (reference sequence). The CDR3 covers 13 residues. The V gene lost 0 bases and the J gene lost 2 bases, with 6 bases spanning the gap. The CDR3 region has the DNA TGTGCCAGCAGCTTGGGGGACACCTACGAGCAGTACTTC. This encodes CASSLGDTYEQYF. Complete variable domain (other parts from reference TRBV5-4 and TRBJ2-7): ETGVTQSPTHLIKTRGQQVTLRCSSQSGHNTVSWYQQALGQGPQFIFQYYREEENGRGNFPPRFSGLQFPNYSSELNVNALELDDSALYLCASSLGDTYEQYFGPGTRLTVT.

J is TRBJ1-4 and V is TRBV2; no definite D call. Germline CDR1 reads SNHLY; CDR2 reads FYNNEI. Deletions cut 4 bases from V and 8 bases from J, with 8 bases between. This CDR3 contains 12 residues. CDR3 protein: CASSGGGEKLFF. As DNA, the CDR3 is TGTGCCAGCAGTGGGGGAGGAGAAAAACTGTTTTTT.

The chain combines TRBV5-1 with TRBJ1-2; 7 bases map to TRBD1. The CDR3 has 13 amino acids. Trimming cost V 2 bases and J 5 bases; bases outside gene matches: 3. Germline CDR1 SGHRS, CDR2 YFSETQ. For the CDR3, the DNA is TGCGCCAGCAGCTTCCAGGGGGAATATGGCTACACCTTC. It translates to CASSFQGEYGYTF.

The chain employs TRBV10-3 and TRBJ1-5; D unclear. The CDR3 totals 14 residues. V lost 2 bases and J lost 0, with 5 bases in between. Germline V gene lookup returns CDR1 ENHRY and CDR2 SYGVKD. The CDR3 nucleotides read TGTGCCATCAGTGAGGGGAATAGCAATCAGCCCCAGCATTTT. It encodes CAISEGNSNQPQHF.

V usage is TRBV30 and J usage is TRBJ2-1, with D possibly matching TRBD2 (5 bases). The V end lost 2 bases, the J end lost 10 bases, and 15 bases lay between the germline ends. Germline-derived CDR1 and CDR2 are GTSNPN and SVGIG (reference sequence). This CDR3 has 13 residues. The CDR3 DNA reads TGTGCCTGGAGTCCTAAGGGAGTTTGGGAGCAGTTCTTC. This encodes CAWSPKGVWEQFF.

This clone is a singleton in its sample. The gene calls are TRBV15 and TRBJ1-1; D ambiguous. The germline V gene encodes CDR1 LNHNV and CDR2 YYDKDF (reference sequence). This CDR3 has 14 amino acids. V lost 8 bases and J lost 0, with 13 bases in between. This CDR3 reads CATGVSGLNTEAFF. The CDR3 bases are TGTGCCACCGGGGTCAGCGGGCTGAACACTGAAGCTTTCTTT.

This clone was counted a single time. CDR3 in amino acids: CASSLGRPYNEQFF. The CDR3, as DNA: TGTGCCAGCAGCTTAGGTAGGCCCTACAATGAGCAGTTCTTC. This chain connects TRBV7-2 to TRBJ2-1; D is unclear. CDR1 is SGHTA, CDR2 FQGNSA, per germline. V gave up 1 base and J gave up 2 bases, with 6 bases separating them. The length of the CDR3 is 14 residues.

The CDR3 region is CASSPGQGTNQPQHF. The CDR3 nucleotides read TGTGCCAGCTCACCCGGGCAGGGTACCAATCAGCCCCAGCATTTT. This sequence joins TRBV18 and TRBJ1-5; TRBD1 is a possible D gene (5 bases). This CDR3 contains 15 residues. Germline loops: CDR1 KGHSH, CDR2 LQKENI. Trimming stripped 3 bases from V and 3 bases from J, with 12 bases between.

V and J are TRBV28 and TRBJ2-2, with D possibly being TRBD1 (6 bases). Germline CDR1 MDHEN, CDR2 SYDVKM. V was shortened by 6 bases and J by 4 bases, with 21 bases between the two germline ends. The CDR3 length is 17 residues. The CDR3 bases are TGTGCCAGCAGCCTCCTTGCCGGGACACCCTCCACCGGGGAGCTGTTTTTT. This codes for CASSLLAGTPSTGELFF.

CDR3 sequence: CASSYDDRIPQYTF. The CDR3 region has the DNA TGTGCCAGCAGTTACGACGACAGGATCCCTCAGTACACCTTC. The V and J genes are TRBV6-2 or TRBV6-3 and TRBJ1-2; D perhaps matches TRBD1 (6 bases). V was cut by 2 bases and J by 11 bases, with 18 bases left in between. Per the germline V gene, CDR1 is MNHEY and CDR2 is SVGEGT. There are 14 residues in the CDR3.

This clone was observed a single time. V gene TRBV19 combines with J gene TRBJ1-5, with TRBD1 matching 10 bases. Germline CDR1 and CDR2: LNHDA and SQIVND (reference sequence). The CDR3 has 15 amino acids. Losses at the gene ends were 3 bases for V and 4 bases for J; bases not matched to a gene: 3. The CDR3 region is CASSITGQGNQPQHF. DNA of the CDR3: TGTGCCAGTAGTATTACGGGACAGGGGAATCAGCCCCAGCATTTT.

The V gene is TRBV7-6, the J gene TRBJ2-7; 10 bases line up with TRBD1. The CDR3 is 15 amino acids. V lost 4 bases and J lost 5; bases outside the gene matches: 8. Looked up from germline, CDR1 is SGHVS and CDR2 is FNYEAQ. The CDR3 bases are TGTGCCAGCAGCTGGGCCCGGGACAGGGGAGACGAGCAGTACTTC. This translates into CASSWARDRGDEQYF.

The chain links TRBV25-1 to TRBJ1-2, with 9 bases aligning to TRBD1. Germline V gene data show CDR1 as MGHDK and CDR2 as SYGVNS. This CDR3 has 18 amino acids. V was clipped by 3 bases and J by 5 bases; unmatched bases: 16. The CDR3 here is CASSDTRDRVNRGYGYTF. The CDR3 bases are TGTGCCAGCAGTGACACCCGGGACAGGGTAAACAGGGGTTATGGCTACACCTTC.

This sequence joins TRBV29-1 and TRBJ1-4; no clear D gene. The CDR3 consists of 14 residues. Germline-derived CDR1 and CDR2 are SQVTM and ANQGSEA. Trimming took off 7 bases at V and 0 bases at J, with 12 bases between the two ends. The CDR3 here is CSAAPGTTNEKLFF. In DNA form, the CDR3 reads TGCAGCGCCGCCCCGGGGACAACTAATGAAAAACTGTTTTTT.

V gene TRBV5-4 combines with J gene TRBJ2-7; TRBD1 might be the D (5 bases). V was trimmed by 2 bases and J by 4 bases, leaving 13 bases between them. Germline CDR1 SGHNT, CDR2 YYREEE (reference sequence). The CDR3 is 14 amino acids. The CDR3 is CASSFIGGHYEQYF. The CDR3 coding sequence is TGTGCCAGCAGCTTTATTGGCGGACATTACGAGCAGTACTTC.

V usage is TRBV5-1 and J usage is TRBJ1-1, with no clear D. Looked up from germline, CDR1 is SGHRS and CDR2 is YFSETQ. This CDR3 contains 15 residues. V shed 4 bases and J shed 4 bases, with 17 bases lying between them. The CDR3 coding sequence is TGCGCCAGCAGCAGTGAGCGGGGATGGAGCACTGAAGCTTTCTTT. Amino acids: CASSSERGWSTEAFF.

The rearrangement links TRBV11-3 to TRBJ2-2, with a possible D match to TRBD1 (6 bases). Germline CDR1 SGHNT, CDR2 YENEEA. Trimming took 4 bases from V and 0 from J, leaving 15 bases between them. This CDR3 comprises 17 residues. The CDR3: CASSSHRTAANTGELFF. Written as DNA, the CDR3 is TGTGCCAGCAGCTCTCACAGGACAGCCGCGAACACCGGGGAGCTGTTTTTT.

The chain links TRBV6-1 to TRBJ1-4; D gene uncertain. CDR3 length: 15 amino acids. V gave up 0 bases and J gave up 3 bases, with 8 bases separating them. Per the germline V gene, CDR1 is MNHNS and CDR2 is SASEGT. The CDR3 reads CASSEAKGANEKLFF. CDR3 DNA: TGTGCCAGCAGTGAAGCAAAGGGAGCTAATGAAAAACTGTTTTTT.

This sequence joins TRBV5-4 and TRBJ2-7; possibly TRBD1 for D (6 bases). Germline CDR1 is SGHNT and CDR2 is YYREEE (reference sequence). The ends were cut back, 4 bases at V and 1 base at J, with 9 bases in the middle. The CDR3 is 13 amino acids. In nucleotides, the CDR3 is TGTGCCAGCAGCAACAGGGTTTCCTACGAGCAGTACTTC. This sequence encodes CASSNRVSYEQYF.

V usage is TRBV30 and J usage is TRBJ1-3; 10 nucleotides match TRBD1. V trimming: 4 bases; J trimming: 0 bases; junction bases outside the gene matches: 3. The germline V gene encodes CDR1 GTSNPN and CDR2 SVGIG (reference sequence). The CDR3 loop spans 15 amino acids. This chain's CDR3 is CAWTTGGVSGNTIYF. CDR3 DNA: TGTGCCTGGACGACAGGGGGCGTCTCTGGAAACACCATATATTTT.